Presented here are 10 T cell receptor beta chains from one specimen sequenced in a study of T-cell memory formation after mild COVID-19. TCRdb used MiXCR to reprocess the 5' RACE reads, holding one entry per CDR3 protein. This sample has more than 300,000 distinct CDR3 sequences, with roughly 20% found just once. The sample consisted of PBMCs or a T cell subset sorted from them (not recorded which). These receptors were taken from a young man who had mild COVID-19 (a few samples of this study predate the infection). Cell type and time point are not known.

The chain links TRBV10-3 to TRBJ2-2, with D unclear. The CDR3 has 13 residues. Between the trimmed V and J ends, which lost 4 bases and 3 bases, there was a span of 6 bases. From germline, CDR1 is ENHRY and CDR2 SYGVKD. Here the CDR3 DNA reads TGTGCCATCAGTGGGGTCTACACCGGGGAGCTGTTTTTT. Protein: CAISGVYTGELFF.

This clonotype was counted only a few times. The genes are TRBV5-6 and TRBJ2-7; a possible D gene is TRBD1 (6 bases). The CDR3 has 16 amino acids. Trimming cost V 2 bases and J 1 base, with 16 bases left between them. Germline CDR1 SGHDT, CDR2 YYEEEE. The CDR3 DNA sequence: TGTGCCAGCAGCTTAGGGCAGGGGACGGGGTCCTACGAGCAGTACTTC. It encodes CASSLGQGTGSYEQYF. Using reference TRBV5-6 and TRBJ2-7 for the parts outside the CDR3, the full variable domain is DAGVTQSPTHLIKTRGQQVTLRCSPKSGHDTVSWYQQALGQGPQFIFQYYEEEERQRGNFPDRFSGHQFPNYSSELNVNALLLGDSALYLCASSLGQGTGSYEQYFGPGTRLTVT.

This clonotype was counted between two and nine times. This chain's CDR3 is CASRQPGTGRTGELFF. As DNA, the CDR3 is TGTGCCAGCAGGCAACCCGGGACAGGGCGGACCGGGGAGCTGTTTTTT. The rearrangement uses TRBV11-2 and TRBJ2-2; 9 nucleotides agree with TRBD1. There are 16 residues in the CDR3. V lost 6 bases to trimming and J lost 5 bases; unmatched junction nucleotides: 10. From germline, CDR1 is SGHAT and CDR2 FQNNGV.

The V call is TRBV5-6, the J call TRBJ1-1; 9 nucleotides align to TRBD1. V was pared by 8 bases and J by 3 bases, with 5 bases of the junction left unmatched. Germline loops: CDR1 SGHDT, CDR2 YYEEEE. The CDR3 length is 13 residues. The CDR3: CASWTGEDTEAFF. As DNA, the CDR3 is TGTGCCAGTTGGACAGGGGAGGACACTGAAGCTTTCTTT.

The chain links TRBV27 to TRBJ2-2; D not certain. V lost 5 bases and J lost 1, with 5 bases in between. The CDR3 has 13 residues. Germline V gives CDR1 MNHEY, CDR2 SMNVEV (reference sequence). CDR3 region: CASSRLNTGELFF. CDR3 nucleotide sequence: TGTGCCAGCAGTCGCCTGAACACCGGGGAGCTGTTTTTT.

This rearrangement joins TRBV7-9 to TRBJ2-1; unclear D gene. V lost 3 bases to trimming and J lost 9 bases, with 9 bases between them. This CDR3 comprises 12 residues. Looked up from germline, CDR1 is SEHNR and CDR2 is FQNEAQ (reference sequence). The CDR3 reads CASSLGQAEQFF. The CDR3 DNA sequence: TGTGCCAGCAGCTTGGGTCAGGCTGAGCAGTTCTTC.

This CDR3 reads CASSTQTGGNQPQHF. The CDR3 DNA reads TGTGCCAGCAGTACGCAGACAGGGGGCAATCAGCCCCAGCATTTT. The genes are TRBV12-3 or TRBV12-4 and TRBJ1-5; 8 bases line up with TRBD1. Germline trimming cut 5 bases from V and 2 bases from J; bases unmatched to any gene: 5. CDR3 size: 15 residues.

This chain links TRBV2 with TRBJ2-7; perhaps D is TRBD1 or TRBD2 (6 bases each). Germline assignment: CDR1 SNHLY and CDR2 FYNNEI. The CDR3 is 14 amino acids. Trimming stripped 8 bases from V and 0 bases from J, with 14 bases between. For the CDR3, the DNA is TGTGCCAGCGGGGGGCAGGGCCACTCCTACGAGCAGTACTTC. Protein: CASGGQGHSYEQYF.

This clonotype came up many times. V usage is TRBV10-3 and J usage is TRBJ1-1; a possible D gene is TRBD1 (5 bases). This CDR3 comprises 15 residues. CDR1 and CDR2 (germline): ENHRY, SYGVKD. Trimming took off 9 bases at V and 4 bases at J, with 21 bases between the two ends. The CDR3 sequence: CAIGTAARRGTEAFF. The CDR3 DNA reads TGTGCCATAGGGACGGCCGCCCGGCGGGGCACTGAAGCTTTCTTT.

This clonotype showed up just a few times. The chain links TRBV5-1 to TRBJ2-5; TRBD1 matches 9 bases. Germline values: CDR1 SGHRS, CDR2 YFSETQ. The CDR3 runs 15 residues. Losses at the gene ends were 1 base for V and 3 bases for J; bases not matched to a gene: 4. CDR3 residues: CASSLWGQGEETQYF. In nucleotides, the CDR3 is TGCGCCAGCAGCTTGTGGGGACAGGGTGAAGAGACCCAGTACTTC.